This entry is about one T cell receptor beta chain. Antigen specificity is unknown. This entry belongs to a study of vaccination and CD4 T cells after COVID-19. Whole-study context: Cells were stimulated with overlapping spike peptide pools from SARS-CoV-2, HCoV-NL63, HCoV-OC43 and HCoV-229E.

Treatment noted: approximately 10-day PBMC culture with coronavirus spike peptide pools or control peptides (ViraFEST assay). IL-2 (10 IU/ml) and peptide pools (approximately 10 ug/ml) were added to cultures of two million PBMCs per well. Sequencing of the DNA from cultured CD4+ T cells was carried out with the Oncomine TCR Beta short-read assay. TCRdb reprocessed the PCR reads with MiXCR, giving one entry per CDR3 protein. This sample has approximately 5,000 distinct CDR3 sequences, with around 30% found just once. Germline V CDR1 and CDR2: MDHEN, SYDVKM. The CDR3 totals 15 residues. V shed 6 bases and J 3 bases; nucleotides not matched to a gene: 11.

This specimen was CD4+ T cells from blood, cultured in vitro, taken after SARS-CoV-2 vaccination. V is TRBV28 and J is TRBJ2-7; 7 nucleotides align to TRBD2. The receptor was isolated from a human donor who had recovered from COVID-19. CDR3 protein: CASSQPSGRYYEQYF. The DNA for the CDR3 is TGTGCCAGCAGCCAACCTAGCGGTCGGTACTACGAGCAGTACTTC.